This T cell receptor (beta chain) was documented in a study of identical twins. Broader study findings: Within monozygotic twins, out-of-frame TCR alpha sharing was underestimated by the models.

This clonotype was counted ten times or more. No antigen is known for it. TCRdb reprocessed the 5' RACE reads with MiXCR, giving one entry per CDR3 protein. The sample lists under 250,000 distinct CDR3 sequences; roughly 9.4% were seen once. This CDR3 is built from 15 residues. V lost 4 bases and J lost 9; bases outside the gene matches: 9. Germline loops: CDR1 ENHRY, CDR2 SYGVKD. The chain has TRBV10-3 and TRBJ2-1; 10 bases line up with TRBD2. Material: memory (CD45RO+) T cells sorted from blood. The TCR originated in a young woman in good health. This chain's CDR3 is CAISAPSQRGGEQFF. CDR3 bases: TGTGCCATCAGTGCCCCCTCTCAGCGGGGGGGTGAGCAGTTCTTC.